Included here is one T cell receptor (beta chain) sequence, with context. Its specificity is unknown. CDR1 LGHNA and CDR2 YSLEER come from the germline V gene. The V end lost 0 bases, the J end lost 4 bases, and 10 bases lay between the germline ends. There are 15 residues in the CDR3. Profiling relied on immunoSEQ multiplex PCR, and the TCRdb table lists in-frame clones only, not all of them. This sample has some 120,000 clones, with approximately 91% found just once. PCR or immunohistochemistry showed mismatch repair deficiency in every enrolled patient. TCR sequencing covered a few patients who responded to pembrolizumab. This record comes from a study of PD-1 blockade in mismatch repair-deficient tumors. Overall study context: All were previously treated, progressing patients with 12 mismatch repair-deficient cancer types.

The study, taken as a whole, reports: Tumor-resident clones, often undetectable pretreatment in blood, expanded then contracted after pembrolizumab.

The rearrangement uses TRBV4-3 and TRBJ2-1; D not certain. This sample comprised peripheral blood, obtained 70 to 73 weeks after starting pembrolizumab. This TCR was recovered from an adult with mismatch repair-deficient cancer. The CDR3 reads CASSQDTAGYNEQFF. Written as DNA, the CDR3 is TGCGCCAGCAGCCAAGATACTGCAGGATACAATGAGCAGTTCTTC.